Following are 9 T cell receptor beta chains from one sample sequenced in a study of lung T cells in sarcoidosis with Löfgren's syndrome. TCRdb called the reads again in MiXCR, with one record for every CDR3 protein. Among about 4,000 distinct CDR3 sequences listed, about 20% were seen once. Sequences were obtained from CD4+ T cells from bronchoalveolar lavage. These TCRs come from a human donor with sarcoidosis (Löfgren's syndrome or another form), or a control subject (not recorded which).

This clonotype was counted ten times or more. This chain's CDR3 is CASSSGLADYSDTQYF. CDR3 DNA: TGTGCCAGCAGCTCCGGACTAGCGGACTATTCAGATACGCAGTATTTT. The rearrangement uses TRBV12-3 or TRBV12-4 and TRBJ2-3; 10 bases line up with TRBD2. V was clipped by 6 bases and J by 4 bases; unmatched bases: 10. The CDR3 sequence is 16 residues long.

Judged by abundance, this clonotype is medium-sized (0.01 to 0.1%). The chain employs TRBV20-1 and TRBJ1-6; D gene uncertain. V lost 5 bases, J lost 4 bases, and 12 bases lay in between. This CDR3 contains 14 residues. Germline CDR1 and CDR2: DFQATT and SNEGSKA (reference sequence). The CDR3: CSAGWTDYNSPLHF. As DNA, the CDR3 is TGCAGTGCTGGTTGGACGGATTATAATTCACCCCTCCACTTT.

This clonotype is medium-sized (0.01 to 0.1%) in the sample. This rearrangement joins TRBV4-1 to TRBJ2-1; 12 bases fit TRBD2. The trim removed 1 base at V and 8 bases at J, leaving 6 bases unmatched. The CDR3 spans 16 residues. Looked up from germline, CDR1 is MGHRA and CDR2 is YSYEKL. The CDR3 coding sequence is TGCGCCAGCAGCCAAGGGCTAGCGGGGGGGCGTCATGAGCAGTTCTTC. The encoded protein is CASSQGLAGGRHEQFF.

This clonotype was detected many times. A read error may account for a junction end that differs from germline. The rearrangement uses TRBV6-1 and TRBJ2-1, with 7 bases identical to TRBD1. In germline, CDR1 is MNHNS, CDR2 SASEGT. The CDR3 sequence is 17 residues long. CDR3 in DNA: TGTGCCATCAGTGAATCTCGTGGGACAGCTAGTCACGATGAGCAGTTCTTC. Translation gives CAISESRGTASHDEQFF.

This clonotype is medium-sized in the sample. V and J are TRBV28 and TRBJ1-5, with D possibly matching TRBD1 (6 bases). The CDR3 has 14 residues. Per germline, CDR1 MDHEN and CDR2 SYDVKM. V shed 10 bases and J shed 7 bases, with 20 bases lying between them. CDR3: CATLTPGAVQPQHF. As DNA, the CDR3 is TGTGCCACCCTCACCCCAGGGGCAGTACAGCCCCAGCATTTT.

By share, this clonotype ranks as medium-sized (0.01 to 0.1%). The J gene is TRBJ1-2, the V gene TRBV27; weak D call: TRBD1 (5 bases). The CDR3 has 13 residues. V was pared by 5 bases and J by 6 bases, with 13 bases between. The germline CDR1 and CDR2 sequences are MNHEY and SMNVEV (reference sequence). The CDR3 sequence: CASSPQGNHGYTF. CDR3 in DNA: TGTGCCAGCAGTCCCCAGGGTAATCATGGCTACACCTTC.

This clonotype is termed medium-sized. The CDR3 DNA follows: TGTGCCAGCAGCTTAGCCAGGTCCGACACCGGGGAGCTGTTTTTT. Encoded protein: CASSLARSDTGELFF. The genes are TRBV4-2 and TRBJ2-2; no clear D gene. Trimming pared 5 bases from V and 3 bases from J, leaving 13 bases between. The germline CDR1 and CDR2 sequences are LGHNA and YNFKEQ. CDR3 size: 15 residues.

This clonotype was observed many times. CDR3 sequence: CATGLQGASQPQHF. In DNA form, the CDR3 reads TGTGCCACTGGTTTACAGGGGGCCAGTCAGCCCCAGCATTTT. V and J are TRBV2 and TRBJ1-5, with 9 bases lining up with TRBD1. V gave up 10 bases and J gave up 6 bases; unmatched junction bases: 10. CDR3 length equals 14 residues. Germline V lookup: CDR1 SNHLY, CDR2 FYNNEI.

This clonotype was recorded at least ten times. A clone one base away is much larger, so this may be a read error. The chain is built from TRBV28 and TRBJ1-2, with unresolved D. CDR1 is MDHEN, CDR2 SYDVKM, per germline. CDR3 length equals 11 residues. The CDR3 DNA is TGTGCCAGCACCACAATTTATGGCAACACCTTC. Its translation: CASTTIYGNTF.